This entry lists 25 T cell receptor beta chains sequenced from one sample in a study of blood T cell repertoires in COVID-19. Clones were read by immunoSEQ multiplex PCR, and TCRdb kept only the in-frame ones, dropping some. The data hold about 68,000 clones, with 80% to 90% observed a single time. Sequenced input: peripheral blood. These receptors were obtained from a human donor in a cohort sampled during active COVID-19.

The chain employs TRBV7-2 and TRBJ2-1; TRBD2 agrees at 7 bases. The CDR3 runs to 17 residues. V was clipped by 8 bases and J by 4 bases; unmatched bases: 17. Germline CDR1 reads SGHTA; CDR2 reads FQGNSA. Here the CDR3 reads CASGHLGAGALYNEQFF. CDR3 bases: TGTGCCAGCGGACACCTCGGCGCGGGAGCGCTTTACAATGAGCAGTTCTTC.

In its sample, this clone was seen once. The CDR3 DNA reads as TGTGCCAGCAGCCCTCCGGGACAGCCCTATGGCTACACCTTC. The encoded protein is CASSPPGQPYGYTF. The V call is TRBV4-2, the J call TRBJ1-2, with TRBD1 matching 7 bases. The junction had 6 bases not matched to a gene; V was cut back by 4 bases and J by 4 bases. The CDR3 spans 14 residues. Germline V gene data show CDR1 as LGHNA and CDR2 as YNFKEQ.

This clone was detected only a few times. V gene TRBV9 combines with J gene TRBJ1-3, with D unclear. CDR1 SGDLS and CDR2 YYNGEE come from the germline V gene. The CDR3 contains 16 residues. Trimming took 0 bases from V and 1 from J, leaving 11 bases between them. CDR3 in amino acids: CASSVGAGFSGNTIYF. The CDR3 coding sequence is TGTGCCAGCAGCGTAGGCGCAGGTTTTTCTGGAAACACCATATATTTT.

The CDR3 loop reads CASRLTSGGFGEQYF. CDR3 sequence (DNA): TGCGCCAGCAGACTCACTAGCGGGGGATTTGGCGAGCAGTACTTC. This sequence joins TRBV5-1 and TRBJ2-7, with 11 bases aligning to TRBD2. Germline CDR1 and CDR2: SGHRS and YFSETQ. V lost 5 bases, J lost 6 bases, and 10 bases stayed unmatched. The CDR3 runs 15 residues.

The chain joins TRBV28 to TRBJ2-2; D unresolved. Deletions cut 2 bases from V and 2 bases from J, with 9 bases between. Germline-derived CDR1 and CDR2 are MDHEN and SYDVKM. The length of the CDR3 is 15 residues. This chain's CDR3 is CASSLSTVNTGELFF. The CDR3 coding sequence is TGTGCCAGCAGTTTAAGTACGGTTAACACCGGGGAGCTGTTTTTT.

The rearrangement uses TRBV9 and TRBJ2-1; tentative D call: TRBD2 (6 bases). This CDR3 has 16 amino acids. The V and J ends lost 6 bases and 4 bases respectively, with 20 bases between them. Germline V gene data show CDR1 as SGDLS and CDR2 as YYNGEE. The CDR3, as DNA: TGTGCCAGCAACTCCATGTCCGGGAGCCTTTACAATGAGCAGTTCTTC. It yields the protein CASNSMSGSLYNEQFF. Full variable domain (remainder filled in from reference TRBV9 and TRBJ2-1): DSGVTQTPKHLITATGQRVTLRCSPRSGDLSVYWYQQSLDQGLQFLIQYYNGEERAKGNILERFSAQQFPDLHSELNLSSLELGDSALYFCASNSMSGSLYNEQFFGPGTRLTVL.

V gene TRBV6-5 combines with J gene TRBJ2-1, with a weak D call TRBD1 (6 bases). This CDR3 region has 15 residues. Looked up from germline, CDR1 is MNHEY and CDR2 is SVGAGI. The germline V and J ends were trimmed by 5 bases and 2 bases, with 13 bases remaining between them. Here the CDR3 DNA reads TGTGCCAGCAGTCTAACAGGGTGGGCCTACAATGAGCAGTTCTTC. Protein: CASSLTGWAYNEQFF.

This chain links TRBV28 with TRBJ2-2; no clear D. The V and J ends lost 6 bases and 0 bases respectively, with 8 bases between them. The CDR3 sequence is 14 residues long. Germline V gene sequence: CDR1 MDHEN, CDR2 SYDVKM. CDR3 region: CASSRLTNTGELFF. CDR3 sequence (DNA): TGTGCCAGCAGCAGGCTTACGAACACCGGGGAGCTGTTTTTT.

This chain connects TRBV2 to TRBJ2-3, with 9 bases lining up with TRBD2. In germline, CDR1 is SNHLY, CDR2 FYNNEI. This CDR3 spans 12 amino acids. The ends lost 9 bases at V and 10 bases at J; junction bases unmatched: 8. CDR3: CASKSGGNAQYF. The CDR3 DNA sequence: TGTGCCAGTAAAAGCGGGGGGAACGCGCAGTATTTT. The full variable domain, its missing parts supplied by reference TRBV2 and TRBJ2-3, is EPEVTQTPSHQVTQMGQEVILRCVPISNHLYFYWYRQILGQKVEFLVSFYNNEISEKSEIFDDQFSVERPDGSNFTLKIRSTKLEDSAMYFCASKSGGNAQYFGPGTRLTVL.

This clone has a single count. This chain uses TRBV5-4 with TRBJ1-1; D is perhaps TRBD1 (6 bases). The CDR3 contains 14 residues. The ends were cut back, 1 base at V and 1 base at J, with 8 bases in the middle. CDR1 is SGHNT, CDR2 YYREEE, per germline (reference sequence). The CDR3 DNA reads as TGTGCCAGCAGCTTGTCAGGGGAGAACACTGAAGCTTTCTTT. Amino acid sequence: CASSLSGENTEAFF.

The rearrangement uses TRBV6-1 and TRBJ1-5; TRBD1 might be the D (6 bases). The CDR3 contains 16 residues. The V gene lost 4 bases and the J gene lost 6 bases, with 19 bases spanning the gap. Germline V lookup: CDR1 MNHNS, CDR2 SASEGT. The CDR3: CASSATGQGMGQPQHF. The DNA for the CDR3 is TGTGCCAGCAGTGCGACGGGACAAGGGATGGGTCAGCCCCAGCATTTT.

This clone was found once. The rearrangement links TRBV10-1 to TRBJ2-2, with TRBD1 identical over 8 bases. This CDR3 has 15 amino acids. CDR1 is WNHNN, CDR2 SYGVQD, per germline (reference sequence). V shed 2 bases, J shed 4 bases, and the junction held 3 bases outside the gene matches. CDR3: CASSERDRPTGELFF. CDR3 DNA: TGCGCCAGCAGTGAGAGGGACAGGCCCACCGGGGAGCTGTTTTTT.

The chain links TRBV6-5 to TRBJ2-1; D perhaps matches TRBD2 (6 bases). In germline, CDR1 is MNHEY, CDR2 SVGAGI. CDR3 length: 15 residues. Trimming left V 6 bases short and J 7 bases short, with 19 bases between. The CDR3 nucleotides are TGTGCCAGCAGCCGATACCACGGGGGAAGTAATGAGCAGTTCTTC. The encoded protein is CASSRYHGGSNEQFF.

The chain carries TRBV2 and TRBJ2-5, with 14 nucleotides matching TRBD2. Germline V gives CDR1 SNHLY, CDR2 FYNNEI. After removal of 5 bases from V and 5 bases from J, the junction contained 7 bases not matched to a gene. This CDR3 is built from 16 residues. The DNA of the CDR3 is TGTGCCAGCAGTCGACTAGCGGGGGGGCCGTGGGAGACCCAGTACTTC. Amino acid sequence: CASSRLAGGPWETQYF.

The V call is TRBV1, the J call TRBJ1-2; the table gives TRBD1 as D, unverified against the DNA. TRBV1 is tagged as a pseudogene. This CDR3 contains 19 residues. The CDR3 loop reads CTSSQVFRQPAPSNYGYTF. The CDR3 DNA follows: TGCACCAGCAGCCAAGTGTTCCGACAGCCTGCCCCGTCTAACTATGGCTACACCTTC.

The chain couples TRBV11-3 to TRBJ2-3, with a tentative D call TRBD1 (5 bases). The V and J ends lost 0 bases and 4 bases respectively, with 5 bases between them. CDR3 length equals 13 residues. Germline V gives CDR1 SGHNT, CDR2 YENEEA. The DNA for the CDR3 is TGTGCCAGCAGCTTAGAAGGGGCAGATACGCAGTATTTT. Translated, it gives CASSLEGADTQYF.

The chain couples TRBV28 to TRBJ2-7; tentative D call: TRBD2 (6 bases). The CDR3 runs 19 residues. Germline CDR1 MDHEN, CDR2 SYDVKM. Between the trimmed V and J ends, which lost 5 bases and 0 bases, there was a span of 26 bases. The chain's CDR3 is CASSTVGGERGRSSYEQYF. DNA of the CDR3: TGTGCCAGCAGTACCGTCGGGGGAGAAAGAGGGAGGTCCTCCTACGAGCAGTACTTC.

The CDR3 spells CASRRLRDRDQPQHF. CDR3 nucleotide sequence: TGTGCCAGTAGAAGACTCCGGGACAGGGATCAGCCCCAGCATTTT. This chain joins TRBV19 and TRBJ1-5; 9 bases map to TRBD1. The V and J ends lost 6 bases and 5 bases, in that order; junction bases with no gene match: 8. From germline, CDR1 is LNHDA and CDR2 SQIVND (reference sequence). The CDR3 totals 15 residues.

CDR3: CASSRDRGTYEQYF. CDR3 nucleotides: TGTGCCAGCAGCCGGGACAGGGGGACCTACGAGCAGTACTTC. The chain is built from TRBV6-2 or TRBV6-3 and TRBJ2-7, with 11 bases aligning to TRBD1. The V gene end was trimmed by 6 bases and the J gene end by 2 bases; junction bases not matched to a gene: 3. Germline-derived CDR1 and CDR2 are MNHEY and SVGEGT. The CDR3 contains 14 residues.

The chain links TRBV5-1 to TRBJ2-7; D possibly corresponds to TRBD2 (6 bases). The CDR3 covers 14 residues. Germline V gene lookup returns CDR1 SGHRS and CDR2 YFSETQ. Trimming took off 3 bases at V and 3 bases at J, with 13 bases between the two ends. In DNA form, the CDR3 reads TGCGCCAGCAGCTCGGGCGGGGTGGGCTACGAGCAGTACTTC. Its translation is CASSSGGVGYEQYF. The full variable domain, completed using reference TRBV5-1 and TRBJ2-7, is KAGVTQTPRYLIKTRGQQVTLSCSPISGHRSVSWYQQTPGQGLQFLFEYFSETQRNKGNFPGRFSGRQFSNSRSEMNVSTLELGDSALYLCASSSGGVGYEQYFGPGTRLTVT.

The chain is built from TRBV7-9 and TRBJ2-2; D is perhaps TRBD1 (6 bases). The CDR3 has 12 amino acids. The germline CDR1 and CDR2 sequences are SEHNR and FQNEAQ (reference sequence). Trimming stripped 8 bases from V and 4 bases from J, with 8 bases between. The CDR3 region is CASEGGTGELFF. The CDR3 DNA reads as TGTGCCAGCGAAGGGGGCACCGGGGAGCTGTTTTTT.

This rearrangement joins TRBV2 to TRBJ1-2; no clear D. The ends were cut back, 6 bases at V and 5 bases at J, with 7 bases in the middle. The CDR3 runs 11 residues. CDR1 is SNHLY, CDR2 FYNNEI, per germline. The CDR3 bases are TGTGCCAGCAGGCTGACATATGGCTACACCTTC. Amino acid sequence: CASRLTYGYTF.

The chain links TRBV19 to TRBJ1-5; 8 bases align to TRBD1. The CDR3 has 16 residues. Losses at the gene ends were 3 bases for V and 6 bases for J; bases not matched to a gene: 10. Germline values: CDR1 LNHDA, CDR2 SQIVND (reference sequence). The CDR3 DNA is TGTGCCAGTAGTATCTATGAGGGGACAGGTTTTCAGCCCCAGCATTTT. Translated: CASSIYEGTGFQPQHF.

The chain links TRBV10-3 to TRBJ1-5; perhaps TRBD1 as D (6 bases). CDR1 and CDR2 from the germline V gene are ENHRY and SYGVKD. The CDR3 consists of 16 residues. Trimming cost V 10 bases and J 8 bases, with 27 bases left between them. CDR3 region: CATADSSRARGEPQHF. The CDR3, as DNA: TGTGCCACTGCGGACAGTTCGCGGGCCAGAGGAGAGCCCCAGCATTTT.

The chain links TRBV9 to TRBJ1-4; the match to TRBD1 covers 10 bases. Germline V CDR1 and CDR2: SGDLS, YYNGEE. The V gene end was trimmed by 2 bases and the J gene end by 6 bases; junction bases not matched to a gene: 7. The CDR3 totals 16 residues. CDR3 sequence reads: CASSVLGGTGDEKLFF. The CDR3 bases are TGTGCCAGCAGCGTTCTGGGGGGGACAGGGGATGAAAAACTGTTTTTT.